These 21 T cell receptor beta chains originate from one sample sequenced in a study of blood T cells in healthy people across ages. The use of a sample-barcoded 5' primer and a J-beta primer mix characterized a second PCR of 7 to 11 cycles. Each CDR3 protein is one row after TCRdb ran MiXCR on the 5' RACE reads. The sample comprises hundreds of thousands of distinct CDR3 sequences, around 42% of which are singletons, and 15% to 25% rests with the top ten. Source material: blood. These receptors were obtained from a man between 60 and 75 years old in good health.

This clonotype has more than one count but fewer than ten. The CDR3 region is CSVERDGTNYGYTF. The CDR3 DNA follows: TGCAGCGTTGAAAGGGACGGCACTAACTATGGCTACACCTTC. V gene TRBV29-1 combines with J gene TRBJ1-2; maybe TRBD1 (5 bases). The germline gives CDR1 SQVTM, CDR2 ANQGSEA. This CDR3 region has 14 residues. Trimming took 2 bases from V and 0 from J, leaving 10 bases between them.

The rearrangement joins TRBV20-1 to TRBJ2-7; TRBD2 matches 9 bases. Germline V gene data show CDR1 as DFQATT and CDR2 as SNEGSKA (reference sequence). The CDR3 extends over 16 amino acids. J lost 0 bases, V lost 4 bases, and 10 bases had no gene match. This CDR3 reads CSAIKGSGGLSYEQYF. CDR3 DNA sequence: TGCAGTGCTATAAAGGGTAGCGGGGGCCTCTCCTACGAGCAGTACTTC.

A few counts support this clonotype. The chain has TRBV6-1 and TRBJ1-5, with D perhaps TRBD1 (5 bases). V lost 7 bases and J 4 bases, leaving 11 bases between the germline ends. The CDR3 spans 13 residues. CDR1 is MNHNS and CDR2 is SASEGT in the germline V gene. For the CDR3, the DNA is TGTGCCAGCAAACCAGGGTCAAATCAGCCCCAGCATTTT. Its protein product is CASKPGSNQPQHF.

This clonotype has more than one count but fewer than ten. The gene calls are TRBV20-1 and TRBJ1-2, with TRBD1 as a possible D gene (5 bases). V was trimmed by 0 bases and J by 7 bases, leaving 12 bases between them. This CDR3 contains 13 residues. In germline, CDR1 is DFQATT, CDR2 SNEGSKA (reference sequence). CDR3: CSARDAGFIGYTF. CDR3 coding DNA: TGCAGTGCTAGAGATGCAGGGTTTATTGGCTACACCTTC.

For the CDR3, the DNA is TGTGCCAGCACTCGCCGACAGGACAATGAGCAGTTCTTC. Its protein is CASTRRQDNEQFF. V usage is TRBV6-2 or TRBV6-3 and J usage is TRBJ2-1, with D maybe TRBD1 (6 bases). Trimming shortened V by 7 bases and J by 5 bases, and 12 bases separated the two germline ends. In germline, CDR1 is MNHEY, CDR2 SVGEGT. CDR3 length: 13 amino acids.

This clonotype was observed a few times. J is TRBJ2-5 and V is TRBV10-3; a possible D gene is TRBD1 (5 bases). The CDR3 is made up of 12 amino acids. Germline loops: CDR1 ENHRY, CDR2 SYGVKD. Trimming cost V 6 bases and J 3 bases, with 8 bases left between them. The chain's CDR3 is CAIRGREETQYF. Written as DNA, the CDR3 is TGTGCCATCAGAGGCAGGGAAGAGACCCAGTACTTC.

With respect to this clonotype: The junction and the germline gene differ at one end; a read error may be behind it. This chain uses TRBV27 with TRBJ1-6, with D perhaps matching TRBD1 (5 bases). This CDR3 spans 15 amino acids. Looked up from germline, CDR1 is MNHEY and CDR2 is SMNVEV (reference sequence). Written as DNA, the CDR3 is TGTGCCAGCAGTTACAAGCCGCAGGGCTGGTCACCCCCCCACTTT. Residues: CASSYKPQGWSPPHF.

The V and J genes are TRBV29-1 and TRBJ2-3, with D maybe TRBD2 (6 bases). The V and J ends lost 6 bases and 2 bases respectively, with 12 bases between them. The CDR3 loop spans 13 amino acids. Germline V gene sequence: CDR1 SQVTM, CDR2 ANQGSEA. The CDR3 bases are TGCAGCGTGGCTGGGACTCTCACAGATACGCAGTATTTT. Its translation: CSVAGTLTDTQYF.

The chain is built from TRBV12-3 or TRBV12-4 and TRBJ2-5, with 8 bases that match TRBD2. The V and J ends lost 10 bases and 5 bases, in that order; junction bases with no gene match: 12. The CDR3 has 14 residues. In nucleotides, the CDR3 is TGTGCCACCCGACCGGGGGGGGCTTTTGAGACCCAGTACTTC. It codes for CATRPGGAFETQYF.

The J gene is TRBJ1-1, the V gene TRBV13; 8 nucleotides agree with TRBD1. Trimming cost V 2 bases and J 4 bases; bases outside gene matches: 3. CDR3 size: 14 residues. Looked up from germline, CDR1 is PRHDT and CDR2 is FYEKMQ (reference sequence). CDR3 DNA: TGTGCCAGCAGCTTACGGACAGGGTTCACTGAAGCTTTCTTT. It translates to CASSLRTGFTEAFF. Full variable domain (outside the CDR3, taken from reference TRBV13 and TRBJ1-1): AAGVIQSPRHLIKEKRETATLKCYPIPRHDTVYWYQQGPGQDPQFLISFYEKMQSDKGSIPDRFSAQQFSDYHSELNMSSLELGDSALYFCASSLRTGFTEAFFGQGTRLTVV.

The chain has TRBV6-6 and TRBJ2-5; D remains unclear. Trimming removed 8 bases from V and 5 bases from J, with 18 bases in between. The length of the CDR3 is 14 residues. Germline V gene lookup returns CDR1 MNHNY and CDR2 SVGAGI (reference sequence). CDR3 coding DNA: TGTGCCAGCCGCCCAACTTGGGGTGGGGAGACCCAGTACTTC. Translating it yields CASRPTWGGETQYF.

J is TRBJ2-6 and V is TRBV9; D remains unclear. Per germline, CDR1 SGDLS and CDR2 YYNGEE. The V end lost 3 bases, the J end lost 4 bases, and 8 bases lay between the germline ends. The CDR3 length is 14 residues. For the CDR3, the DNA is TGTGCCAGCAGCGACCCAGGAGGGGCCAACGTCCTGACTTTC. Its protein product is CASSDPGGANVLTF.

This clonotype was observed a few times. The V and J genes are TRBV6-2 or TRBV6-3 and TRBJ2-7; D is possibly TRBD1 (5 bases). Trimming removed 7 bases from V and 2 bases from J, with 21 bases in between. CDR3 size: 16 residues. Germline lookup yields CDR1 MNHEY and CDR2 SVGEGT. DNA of the CDR3: TGTGCCAGCACCCCGACGCCTACTACAGGAACCTACGAGCAGTACTTC. Translating it yields CASTPTPTTGTYEQYF.

The sample holds one count of this clonotype. The chain joins TRBV9 to TRBJ2-2; 7 positions match TRBD2. CDR1 is SGDLS and CDR2 is YYNGEE in the germline V gene. The ends lost 4 bases at V and 6 bases at J; junction bases unmatched: 12. The CDR3 is 16 residues long. CDR3: CASSSRGGFDAGELFF. The CDR3 DNA follows: TGTGCCAGCAGCTCAAGGGGAGGGTTTGACGCCGGGGAGCTGTTTTTT.

The chain uses TRBV4-3 and TRBJ1-2, with D perhaps TRBD1 (6 bases). The CDR3 extends over 15 amino acids. CDR1 and CDR2 from the germline V gene are LGHNA and YSLEER. V was cut by 0 bases and J by 0 bases, with 8 bases left in between. The CDR3 nucleotides are TGCGCCAGCAGCCAAGATGGGGGCGCTAACTATGGCTACACCTTC. Protein sequence: CASSQDGGANYGYTF.

The chain couples TRBV12-3 or TRBV12-4 to TRBJ2-5; D is undetermined. Trimming cost V 3 bases and J 3 bases, with 11 bases left between them. The CDR3 totals 14 residues. The CDR3 DNA follows: TGTGCCAGCAGTTTTTTACTGGCGAAAGAGACCCAGTACTTC. Its translation is CASSFLLAKETQYF.

The rearrangement joins TRBV24-1 to TRBJ1-2; D is ambiguous. V shed 4 bases and J shed 4 bases, with 6 bases lying between them. The germline CDR1 and CDR2 sequences are KGHDR and SFDVKD. The CDR3 has 12 residues. Here the CDR3 DNA reads TGTGCCACCAGTGAGGAGCCCTATGGCTACACCTTC. Its translation is CATSEEPYGYTF.

The chain joins TRBV2 to TRBJ2-4; D gene ambiguous. The germline V gene encodes CDR1 SNHLY and CDR2 FYNNEI. Trimming took 3 bases from V and 0 from J, leaving 9 bases between them. CDR3 length: 15 residues. The CDR3 DNA sequence: TGTGCCAGCAGTGATCAACCCTTAGCCAAAAACATTCAGTACTTC. This encodes CASSDQPLAKNIQYF.

In its sample, this clonotype was seen a few times. The chain carries TRBV30 and TRBJ2-3; 7 positions match TRBD2. The length of the CDR3 is 14 residues. The V gene's germline CDR1 is GTSNPN and CDR2 SVGIG (reference sequence). The V segment lost 2 bases and the J segment 2 bases; nucleotides outside the gene matches: 4. The CDR3 reads CAWSHGGNTDTQYF. In nucleotides, the CDR3 is TGTGCCTGGAGTCACGGGGGGAACACAGATACGCAGTATTTT.

The chain joins TRBV7-9 to TRBJ2-5, with a tentative D call TRBD2 (6 bases). V lost 1 base to trimming and J lost 1 base, with 10 bases between them. This CDR3 spans 15 amino acids. Germline lookup yields CDR1 SEHNR and CDR2 FQNEAQ (reference sequence). CDR3 in amino acids: CASSLVFGGQETQYF. CDR3 DNA sequence: TGTGCCAGCAGCTTAGTGTTCGGGGGCCAAGAGACCCAGTACTTC.

This rearrangement joins TRBV18 to TRBJ2-4; tentative D call: TRBD1 (6 bases). The V end was cut by 2 bases, the J end by 7 bases, with 12 bases between. Germline V gene sequence: CDR1 KGHSH, CDR2 LQKENI. CDR3 length equals 14 residues. The CDR3 is CASSPAGDVNIQYF. CDR3 nucleotide sequence: TGTGCCAGCTCACCAGCAGGGGATGTGAACATTCAGTACTTC.